Listed below are T cell receptor beta chains from one sample, sequenced in a study of shared clonotypes between healthy human individuals. Profiled with immunoSEQ multiplex PCR; TCRdb holds only in-frame clones, not every one. Counted here are more than 150,000 clones, approximately 61% occurring once; the ten biggest clones make up under 11%. The sample consisted of memory CD4+ T cells sorted from blood. Receptors originate from a man aged 30 to 39 in good health. The CDR3 runs from the conserved cysteine through the conserved F or W. Fields, in order: D gene, J gene, V gene, CDR3 length, clone size, CDR3 protein, CDR3 DNA. A D gene is named only where the DNA matches it firmly. Clone size is stated in some rows and not others, as once, few, many or a class when expanded.

>-|TRBJ2-7|TRBV11-2|14|-
CASSLGRGSYEQYF
TGTGCCAGCAGCTTAGGAAGGGGGTCCTACGAGCAGTACTTC
>TRBD1|TRBJ2-1|TRBV6-1|15|-
CASSPDRGLYNEQFF
TGTGCCAGCAGTCCGGACAGGGGACTATACAATGAGCAGTTCTTC
>-|TRBJ2-3|TRBV29-1|12|once
CSVVTTDLAQYF
TGCAGCGTTGTAACGACAGACCTGGCGCAGTATTTT
>-|TRBJ2-3|TRBV10-1|14|many
CASSQTAGSDTQYF
TGCGCCAGCAGTCAAACGGCAGGGTCAGATACGCAGTATTTT
>TRBD2|TRBJ2-5|TRBV5-1|17|-
CASSQRTSGSGEETQYF
TGCGCCAGCAGCCAACGGACTAGCGGGTCAGGGGAAGAGACCCAGTACTTC
>-|TRBJ1-4|TRBV21-1|14|-
CASSGTNWGEKLFF
TGTGCCAGCAGCGGGACCAACTGGGGTGAAAAACTGTTTTTT
>-|TRBJ1-2|TRBV15|13|-
CATSTGQDSGYTF
TGTGCCACCAGCACCGGTCAGGACAGTGGCTACACCTTC
>-|TRBJ1-5|TRBV18|17|-
CASSPGQAHYSNQPQHF
TGTGCCAGCTCACCCGGACAAGCCCACTATAGCAATCAGCCCCAGCATTTT
>TRBD1|TRBJ1-2|TRBV10-3|16|once
CAISEGTGTGNYGYTF
TGTGCCATCAGTGAGGGAACCGGGACAGGGAACTATGGCTACACCTTC
>TRBD2|TRBJ2-1|TRBV7-3|18|-
CASSLRGLAGGSYNEQFF
TGTGCCAGCAGCTTAAGAGGGTTAGCGGGAGGGAGCTACAATGAGCAGTTCTTC
>-|TRBJ1-1|TRBV18|18|-
CASSPLDSSNGRNTEAFF
TGTGCCAGCTCACCACTTGACAGTTCCAACGGTAGAAACACTGAAGCTTTCTTT
>-|TRBJ1-1|TRBV7-9|11|-
CASSPRLEAFF
TGTGCCAGCAGCCCCCGGTTGGAAGCTTTCTTT